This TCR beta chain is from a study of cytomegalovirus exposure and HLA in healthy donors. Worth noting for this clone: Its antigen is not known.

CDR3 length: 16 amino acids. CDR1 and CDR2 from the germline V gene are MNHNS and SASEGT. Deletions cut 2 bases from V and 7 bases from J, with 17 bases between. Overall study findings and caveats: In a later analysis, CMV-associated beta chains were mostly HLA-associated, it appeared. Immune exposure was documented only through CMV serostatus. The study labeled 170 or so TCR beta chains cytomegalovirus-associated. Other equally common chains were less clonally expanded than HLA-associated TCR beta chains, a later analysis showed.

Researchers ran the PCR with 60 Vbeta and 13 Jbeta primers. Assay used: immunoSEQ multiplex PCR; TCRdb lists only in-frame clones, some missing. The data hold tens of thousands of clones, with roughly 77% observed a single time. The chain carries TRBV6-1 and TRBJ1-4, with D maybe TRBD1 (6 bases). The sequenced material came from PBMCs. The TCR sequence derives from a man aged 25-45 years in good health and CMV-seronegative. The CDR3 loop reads CASSEQGGQGSEKLFF. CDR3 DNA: TGTGCCAGCAGTGAACAAGGCGGGCAGGGGAGTGAAAAACTGTTTTTT.